Below, 8 T cell receptor beta chains from the same sample are listed, as sequenced in a study of T-cell reconstitution after alpha-beta-depleted transplantation in children. Preparation of the TCRbeta library involved a method that used unique molecular identifiers. TCRdb used MiXCR to reprocess the PCR reads, holding one entry per CDR3 protein. The sample yields 250,000 to 300,000 distinct CDR3 sequences, almost 10% seen once. Material: PBMCs from the stem cell graft donor, obtained from the stem cell graft. The receptors come from a human donor who donated a stem cell graft to a child with SCID.

The chain couples TRBV7-9 to TRBJ2-2; 10 bases match TRBD1. The CDR3 runs to 15 residues. CDR1 SEHNR and CDR2 FQNEAQ come from the germline V gene (reference sequence). J lost 5 bases, V lost 3 bases, and 3 bases had no gene match. CDR3 nucleotides: TGTGCCAGCAGCTTGGACAGGGGGTGGACCGGGGAGCTGTTTTTT. Amino acids: CASSLDRGWTGELFF.

This clonotype appeared a few times. V and J are TRBV27 and TRBJ2-3; a weak D match, TRBD2 (5 bases). Per the germline V gene, CDR1 is MNHEY and CDR2 is SMNVEV (reference sequence). This CDR3 comprises 12 residues. V dropped 6 bases and J dropped 5 bases, with 9 bases sitting between them. The CDR3 nucleotides are TGTGCCAGCAGCCGGACTCGAGATACGCAGTATTTT. Its translation is CASSRTRDTQYF.

The chain is built from TRBV18 and TRBJ2-7; D tentatively reads TRBD1 or TRBD2 (7 bases each). Germline CDR1 KGHSH, CDR2 LQKENI. The length of the CDR3 is 16 residues. V lost 2 bases and J lost 3, with 17 bases in between. This CDR3 reads CASSPSGTATFYEQYF. CDR3 in DNA: TGTGCCAGCTCACCAAGCGGGACAGCAACTTTCTACGAGCAGTACTTC.

V usage is TRBV5-1 and J usage is TRBJ2-7; D unclear. The germline V and J ends were trimmed by 2 bases and 3 bases, with 9 bases remaining between them. Germline lookup yields CDR1 SGHRS and CDR2 YFSETQ. This CDR3 is 13 amino acids long. The CDR3 DNA sequence: TGCGCCAGCAGCTTTTCTGGGAACTACGAGCAGTACTTC. Protein product: CASSFSGNYEQYF.

This chain links TRBV27 with TRBJ1-1, with TRBD1 as a possible D gene (6 bases). From germline, CDR1 is MNHEY and CDR2 SMNVEV (reference sequence). The CDR3 loop spans 13 amino acids. V was shortened by 5 bases and J by 7 bases, with 14 bases between the two germline ends. This CDR3 is CASSSAGVIEAFF. The CDR3 coding sequence is TGTGCCAGCAGTAGCGCAGGGGTGATTGAAGCTTTCTTT.

This clonotype occurred many times. The V call is TRBV24-1, the J call TRBJ2-3; 7 nucleotides align to TRBD2. The CDR3 totals 11 residues. V lost 10 bases and J lost 8; bases outside the gene matches: 5. The germline gives CDR1 KGHDR, CDR2 SFDVKD. CDR3 coding DNA: TGTGCCACTTCTGAGCGGGGTACGCAGTATTTT. Translation gives CATSERGTQYF.

The chain has TRBV9 and TRBJ2-3; weak D call: TRBD2 (5 bases). Trimming removed 0 bases at V and 7 bases at J, with 12 bases between. Germline assignment: CDR1 SGDLS and CDR2 YYNGEE. The CDR3 runs 14 residues. CDR3 coding DNA: TGTGCCAGCAGCGTAGCTACGGGGTTCAATACGCAGTATTTT. Its translation: CASSVATGFNTQYF.

This clonotype was found many times. The rearrangement uses TRBV15 and TRBJ2-2, with a weak D call TRBD1 (6 bases). Germline CDR1 is LNHNV and CDR2 is YYDKDF (reference sequence). Trimming removed 5 bases from V and 0 bases from J, with 13 bases in between. CDR3 length: 16 residues. CDR3 in amino acids: CATSGGKFSNTGELFF. The DNA of the CDR3 is TGTGCCACCAGCGGGGGCAAGTTTTCGAACACCGGGGAGCTGTTTTTT.